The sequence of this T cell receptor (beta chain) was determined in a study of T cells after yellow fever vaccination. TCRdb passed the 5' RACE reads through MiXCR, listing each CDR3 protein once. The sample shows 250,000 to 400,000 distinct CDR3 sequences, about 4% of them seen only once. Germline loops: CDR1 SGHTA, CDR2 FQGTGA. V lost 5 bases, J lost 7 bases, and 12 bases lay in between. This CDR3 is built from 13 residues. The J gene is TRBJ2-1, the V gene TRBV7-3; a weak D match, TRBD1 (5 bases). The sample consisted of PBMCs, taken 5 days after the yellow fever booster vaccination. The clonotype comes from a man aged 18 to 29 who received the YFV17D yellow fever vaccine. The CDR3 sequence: CASSARVSNEQFF. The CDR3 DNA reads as TGTGCCAGCAGCGCCAGGGTGTCGAATGAGCAGTTCTTC.